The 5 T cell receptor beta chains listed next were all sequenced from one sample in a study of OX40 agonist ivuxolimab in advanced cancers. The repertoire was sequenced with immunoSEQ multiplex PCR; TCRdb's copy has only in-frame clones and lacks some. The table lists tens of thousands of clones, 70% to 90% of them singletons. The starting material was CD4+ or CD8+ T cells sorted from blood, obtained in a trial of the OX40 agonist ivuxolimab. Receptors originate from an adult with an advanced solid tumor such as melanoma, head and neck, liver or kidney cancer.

Written as DNA, the CDR3 is TGTGCCAGCAGCTTAGAAATCCTGGAGACCCAGTACTTC. Translation gives CASSLEILETQYF. V usage is TRBV7-6 and J usage is TRBJ2-5; D gene ambiguous. The CDR3 spans 13 residues. Germline V gene sequence: CDR1 SGHVS, CDR2 FNYEAQ. Between the trimmed V and J ends, which lost 1 base and 5 bases, there was a span of 8 bases.

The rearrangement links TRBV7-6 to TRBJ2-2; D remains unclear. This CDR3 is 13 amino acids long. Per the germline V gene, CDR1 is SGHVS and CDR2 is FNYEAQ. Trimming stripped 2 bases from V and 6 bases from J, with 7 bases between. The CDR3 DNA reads TGTGCCAGCAGCTTAAATGGTGCCGGGGAGCTGTTTTTT. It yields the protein CASSLNGAGELFF.

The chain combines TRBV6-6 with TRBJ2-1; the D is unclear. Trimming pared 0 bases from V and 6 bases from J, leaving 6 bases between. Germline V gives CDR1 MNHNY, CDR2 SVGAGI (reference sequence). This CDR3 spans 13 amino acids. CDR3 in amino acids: CASSYSPGNEQFF. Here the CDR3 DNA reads TGTGCCAGCAGTTACTCCCCGGGCAATGAGCAGTTCTTC.

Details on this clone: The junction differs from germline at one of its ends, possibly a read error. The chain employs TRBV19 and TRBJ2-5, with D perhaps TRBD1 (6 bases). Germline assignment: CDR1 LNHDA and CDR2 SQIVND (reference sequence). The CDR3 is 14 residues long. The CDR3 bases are TGTGCCAGCAGTAGGGGGACCGCCTGGGAGACCCAGTACTTC. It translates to CASSRGTAWETQYF.

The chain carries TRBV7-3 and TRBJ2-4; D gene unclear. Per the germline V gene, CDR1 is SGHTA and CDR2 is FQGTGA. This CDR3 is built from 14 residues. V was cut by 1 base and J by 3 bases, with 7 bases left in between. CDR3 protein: CASSLSRGKNIQYF. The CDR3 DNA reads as TGTGCCAGCAGCTTAAGTAGAGGCAAAAACATTCAGTACTTC.